The 2 T cell receptor beta chains listed next were all sequenced from one sample in a study of T cells in Graves' hyperthyroidism and ophthalmopathy. Researchers took RNA transcripts and amplified the TCR beta CDR3 regions from them. HTBI primers were employed in a first-round RT-PCR of the TCR CDR3. Each CDR3 protein gets one entry after TCRdb re-called the multiplex PCR reads with MiXCR. The sample carries a few hundred thousand distinct CDR3 sequences, under 15% recorded once. Sequencing was done on a sample of blood. These receptors all come from a woman aged 18-29 years with Graves' hyperthyroidism.

This clonotype was counted at least ten times. The CDR3 DNA is TGTGCCAGCAGCGGTGAGGAGGGTCCCTACGAGCAGTACTTC. It yields the protein CASSGEEGPYEQYF. This sequence joins TRBV7-2 and TRBJ2-7, with D tentatively TRBD2 (6 bases). The length of the CDR3 is 14 residues. V dropped 5 bases and J dropped 2 bases, with 13 bases sitting between them. CDR1 SGHTA and CDR2 FQGNSA come from the germline V gene.

This clonotype was seen many times. The chain joins TRBV5-1 to TRBJ1-1; D is possibly TRBD1 (5 bases). The CDR3 consists of 13 residues. V was shortened by 4 bases and J by 3 bases, with 10 bases between the two germline ends. CDR1 is SGHRS and CDR2 is YFSETQ in the germline V gene. The DNA of the CDR3 is TGCGCCAGCAGCCTGGGGACTCACACTGAAGCTTTCTTT. Amino acids: CASSLGTHTEAFF.